A selection of T cell receptor beta chains follows, all from one sample in a study of T cell responses to AZD1222 COVID-19 vaccine. The repertoire was sequenced with immunoSEQ multiplex PCR; TCRdb's copy has only in-frame clones and lacks some. The repertoire consists of about 92,000 clones, with approximately 91% occurring once and the leading ten covering about a fifth. The specimen comprised peripheral blood, sampled on day 0 of AZD1222 vaccination. Every receptor here comes from an adult in good health. CDR3s include the opening cysteine and the closing phenylalanine or tryptophan. D genes are given only for firm matches. Clone size, where shown, is once, few, many, or a class for clones that have expanded.

cdr3_nt cdr3_aa d_call j_call clone_size v_call
TGCGCCAGCAGTGATGATTTGGGATCCCGCGTCGATGGCTACACCTTC CASSDDLGSRVDGYTF . TRBJ1-2 . TRBV10-2
TGTGCCAGTGTAACAGGGAACTATGGCTACACCTTC CASVTGNYGYTF . TRBJ1-2 few TRBV28
TGTGCCAGCTCACCACAGGGACAGGGGGCAGCTGGCTACACCTTC CASSPQGQGAAGYTF TRBD1 TRBJ1-2 . TRBV18
TGTGCCAGCAGTTACTCAACGGGAACTGAAGCTTTCTTT CASSYSTGTEAFF . TRBJ1-1 . TRBV6-2/TRBV6-3
TGTGCCACCAGCGTGGTTGGGTCCTACTCTGGAAACACCATATATTTT CATSVVGSYSGNTIYF . TRBJ1-3 once TRBV15
TGTGCCGTTGTACCTACAACCTCGAACACCGGGGAGCTGTTTTTT CAVVPTTSNTGELFF . TRBJ2-2 . TRBV2
TGTGCCAGTAGGGACCAAACCTACGAGCAGTACTTC CASRDQTYEQYF . TRBJ2-7 . TRBV19
TGTGCCAGCAGCCTCGGGGGGTCCTACGAGCAGTACTTC CASSLGGSYEQYF TRBD2 TRBJ2-7 . TRBV6-5
TGTGCCAGCAGCCCGTCGACAGGCACAAACTATGGCTACACCTTC CASSPSTGTNYGYTF . TRBJ1-2 . TRBV7-2
TGTGCCAGCAGCTTAGGTCAGACATCGACTGGAAACACCATATATTTT CASSLGQTSTGNTIYF . TRBJ1-3 . TRBV7-6
TGTGCCAGCAGTTTACAAACGGCCGGGGAGCTGTTTTTT CASSLQTAGELFF . TRBJ2-2 . TRBV6-2/TRBV6-3
TGTGCCAGCAGTTCTCAACAGGGAGTACAAAACATTCAGTACTTC CASSSQQGVQNIQYF . TRBJ2-4 . TRBV27
TGTGCCATCAGTGAGGCGGCTACAGGGAGTGGAAACACCATATATTTT CAISEAATGSGNTIYF . TRBJ1-3 once TRBV10-3
TGTGCCAGCAGTTCTCGGACAGGTCCCACTGAAGCTTTCTTT CASSSRTGPTEAFF TRBD1 TRBJ1-1 . TRBV6-6
TGTGCCAGCAGCCGAGGGATGAACACTGAAGCTTTCTTT CASSRGMNTEAFF . TRBJ1-1 . TRBV6-2/TRBV6-3
TGTGCCAGCTTGCTAACGGCGGGGGGAACAGATACGCAGTATTTT CASLLTAGGTDTQYF TRBD2 TRBJ2-3 . TRBV5-4
TGTGCCAGCAGTGACGTGGGGCGGGAGAACACTGAAGCTTTCTTT CASSDVGRENTEAFF . TRBJ1-1 . TRBV6-4
TGCGCCAGCAGCCAAGATCGCAGGGGCCATGGCTACACCTTC CASSQDRRGHGYTF . TRBJ1-2 . TRBV4-1
TGTGCCAGCAGTGAAGGGACTAGCTTACCTCGTACGCAGTATTTT CASSEGTSLPRTQYF TRBD2 TRBJ2-3 . TRBV6-1
TGTGCCAGCAGACTTACAGGGGGCCGCACAGATACGCAGTATTTT CASRLTGGRTDTQYF TRBD1 TRBJ2-3 . TRBV6-5
TGTGCCAGCAGCACAGCCGGGAGACCGATGGATCAGCCCCAGCATTTT CASSTAGRPMDQPQHF . TRBJ1-5 . TRBV7-9
TGTGCCAGCAGTGAAGCGCGGTGGACTAGCGGCTCCTACGAGCAGTACTTC CASSEARWTSGSYEQYF TRBD2 TRBJ2-7 . TRBV6-1
TGTGCCAGCAGCTTAGGAGGACAGAGAGTGAATGAAAAACTGTTTTTT CASSLGGQRVNEKLFF . TRBJ1-4 . TRBV7-2
TGCGCCAGCAGCCAAGATTTAGGCCCTAAGGAAGCTTTCTTT CASSQDLGPKEAFF . TRBJ1-1 . TRBV4-1
TGTGCCAGCAGTTTAGCCCGGAGCAATCAGCCCCAGCATTTT CASSLARSNQPQHF . TRBJ1-5 . TRBV2
TGCGCCAGCAGCCAGATACAATCCGAAGCTTTCTTT CASSQIQSEAFF . TRBJ1-1 . TRBV4-1
TGTGCCAGCAGCACACGGGAGTCGAACACCGGGGAGCTGTTTTTT CASSTRESNTGELFF . TRBJ2-2 few TRBV6-5
TGTGCCAGCAGCTTGTGGAGGGGTTCCGGTAATTCACCCCTCCACTTT CASSLWRGSGNSPLHF . TRBJ1-6 . TRBV5-6
TGTGCCTGGGGGGACAGAGCCTCCTACGAGCAGTACTTC CAWGDRASYEQYF TRBD1 TRBJ2-7 . TRBV30
TGTGCCAGTAGTATCTCCGGCCTACTTGCTTCATTCAGCCTAGAAAAACTGTTTTTT CASSISGLLASFSLEKLFF . TRBJ1-4 few TRBV19
TGTGCCAGCAGCTTAGAAGGGGCTTCTGATGGCTACACCTTC CASSLEGASDGYTF . TRBJ1-2 . TRBV7-9
TGCGCCAGCAGCCCTAGCGGGGGCTCCTACGAGCAGTACTTC CASSPSGGSYEQYF TRBD2 TRBJ2-7 . TRBV5-1
TGCGCCAGCAGCTTGGCAGGGAACTGGGACGAGCAGTACTTC CASSLAGNWDEQYF . TRBJ2-7 . TRBV5-1
TGTGCCAGCAGTTTGAGCACCGAGCAGTACTTC CASSLSTEQYF . TRBJ2-7 . TRBV6-5
TGTGCCACCGCGGCTTCAGGGGAGGGGAGGTCCTACGAGCAGTACTTC CATAASGEGRSYEQYF . TRBJ2-7 . TRBV24-1
TGCGCCAGCAGCTTAAGGGCTGCCACAGATACGCAGTATTTT CASSLRAATDTQYF . TRBJ2-3 . TRBV5-1
TGTGCCAGCAGTTTCCGACCGACAGGATCTGAGCCCCAGCATTTT CASSFRPTGSEPQHF . TRBJ1-5 . TRBV27
TGTGCCAGCAGCTTAGTGGGGGGTACTAGCACAGATACGCAGTATTTT CASSLVGGTSTDTQYF . TRBJ2-3 . TRBV11-2
TGTGCCAGCAGCCAAGCCCAACAGGGGGGCTATGGCTACACCTTC CASSQAQQGGYGYTF TRBD1 TRBJ1-2 . TRBV4-2
TGTGCTAGCAGCTTAGAAAAACAGGGGGCTCGGACTGAAGCTTTCTTT CASSLEKQGARTEAFF TRBD1 TRBJ1-1 . TRBV7-7
TGTGCCAGTAGCGAGACGGTAAATGAGCAGTTCTTC CASSETVNEQFF . TRBJ2-1 . TRBV19
TGTGCCAGCAGTTTTTCCATGAACACTGAAGCTTTCTTT CASSFSMNTEAFF . TRBJ1-1 . TRBV12-3/TRBV12-4
TGTGCCAGCAGGGCCGGGACAGTCAATTCACCCCTCCACTTT CASRAGTVNSPLHF TRBD1 TRBJ1-6 . TRBV9
TGTGCCAGCAGTTCAAACCCCCTGGAGACCCAGTACTTC CASSSNPLETQYF . TRBJ2-5 . TRBV27
TGTGCCAGCAGTTTAATTGGACACAAAGGAGATTTT CASSLIGHKGDF . TRBJ1-3 . TRBV12-3/TRBV12-4
TGTGCCAGCAGATTAGATGGGGGGGGCTACGAGCAGTACTTC CASRLDGGGYEQYF TRBD2 TRBJ2-7 . TRBV7-2
TGTGCCAGCAGTTTCACAGGGGCCTATGGCTACACCTTC CASSFTGAYGYTF TRBD1 TRBJ1-2 . TRBV12-3/TRBV12-4
TGTGCCAGCAGCCAAGAAGGACAGTTCTACGAGCAGTACTTC CASSQEGQFYEQYF . TRBJ2-7 . TRBV3-1/TRBV3-2
TGTGCCAGCAGCCAAGACGGGGTTAGAAGTCCTCAGCCCCAGCATTTT CASSQDGVRSPQPQHF . TRBJ1-5 . TRBV4-2
TGTGCCAGCAGTCCCCAGGGACAGGCTAACTATGGCTACACCTTC CASSPQGQANYGYTF TRBD1 TRBJ1-2 once TRBV6-5
TGTGCCAGCAGCCGATTAGCGGACAGGGCGAACACCATATATTTT CASSRLADRANTIYF TRBD1 TRBJ1-3 . TRBV7-9